The 14 T cell receptor beta chains reported below all come from one sample, sequenced in a study of blood T cell repertoires in COVID-19. Clones were read by immunoSEQ multiplex PCR, and TCRdb kept only the in-frame ones, dropping some. The sample shows about 170,000 clones, 80% to 95% of them seen only once. Sequenced: peripheral blood. These TCRs come from a man aged 30 to 39 with COVID-19, enrolled during active disease.

The chain has TRBV5-1 and TRBJ2-1, with a weak D call TRBD1 (5 bases). The CDR3 has 13 residues. The germline gives CDR1 SGHRS, CDR2 YFSETQ. Trimming stripped 1 base from V and 7 bases from J, with 9 bases between. CDR3 DNA sequence: TGCGCCAGCAGCTTGTTCAGGGCAAATGAGCAGTTCTTC. This sequence encodes CASSLFRANEQFF.

The gene calls are TRBV7-2 and TRBJ1-1; D ambiguous. The CDR3 runs 14 residues. The V gene's germline CDR1 is SGHTA and CDR2 FQGNSA. V was cut by 0 bases and J by 0 bases, with 5 bases left in between. The DNA of the CDR3 is TGTGCCAGCAGCTTAGCGGCCTTGAACACTGAAGCTTTCTTT. As protein: CASSLAALNTEAFF.

The genes are TRBV2 and TRBJ2-5; tentatively, D is TRBD1 (6 bases). Trimming left V 1 base short and J 4 bases short, with 13 bases between. The CDR3 spans 15 residues. The V gene's germline CDR1 is SNHLY and CDR2 FYNNEI. CDR3 region: CASSEGAGASETQYF. The CDR3 DNA reads as TGTGCCAGCAGTGAAGGAGCAGGGGCGTCAGAGACCCAGTACTTC.

The chain carries TRBV7-9 and TRBJ1-1; TRBD1 matches at 7 bases. The CDR3 runs to 14 residues. Germline V CDR1 and CDR2: SEHNR, FQNEAQ (reference sequence). V lost 5 bases, J lost 1 base, and 4 bases stayed unmatched. The CDR3 region is CASSADRANTEAFF. The DNA of the CDR3 is TGTGCCAGCAGCGCCGACAGGGCGAACACTGAAGCTTTCTTT.

This sequence joins TRBV5-4 and TRBJ2-2; tentatively, D is TRBD2 (6 bases). The CDR3 loop spans 17 amino acids. The V gene lost 0 bases and the J gene lost 7 bases, with 19 bases spanning the gap. CDR1 and CDR2 from the germline V gene are SGHNT and YYREEE (reference sequence). The CDR3 coding sequence is TGTGCCAGCAGCTTGGTTGGTGTCGGGGAGGTTAGCGGGGAGCTGTTTTTT. Encoded protein: CASSLVGVGEVSGELFF.

This clone appeared a few times. The V call is TRBV10-2, the J call TRBJ2-2; TRBD2 might be the D (5 bases). With 2 bases removed from V and 5 bases from J, the gap between germline ends came to 12 bases. The CDR3 contains 15 residues. Germline V gene lookup returns CDR1 WSHSY and CDR2 SAAADI. The CDR3 here is CASSEGLRWTGELFF. The CDR3 nucleotides are TGCGCCAGCAGTGAGGGACTCCGCTGGACCGGGGAGCTGTTTTTT.

The chain is built from TRBV7-2 and TRBJ1-1, with 9 bases lining up with TRBD1. Looked up from germline, CDR1 is SGHTA and CDR2 is FQGNSA. The CDR3 extends over 18 amino acids. Losses at the gene ends were 1 base for V and 6 bases for J; bases not matched to a gene: 15. The CDR3 DNA follows: TGTGCCAGCAGCTTAGTTGTGGGTTTGGGGACAGGGCCCTCTGAAGCTTTCTTT. Translating it yields CASSLVVGLGTGPSEAFF.

V usage is TRBV3-1 (or the pseudogene TRBV3-2) and J usage is TRBJ1-2; D ambiguous. The V end lost 2 bases, the J end lost 4 bases, and 11 bases lay between the germline ends. The CDR3 covers 14 residues. From germline, CDR1 is LGHDT and CDR2 YNNKEL (reference sequence). The CDR3 nucleotides read TGTGCCAGCAGCCAATGGGAAGGGAGCTATGGCTACACCTTC. The encoded protein is CASSQWEGSYGYTF.

The rearrangement links TRBV7-2 to TRBJ1-2; possible D gene TRBD1, 5 bases. Germline CDR1 is SGHTA and CDR2 is FQGNSA. The CDR3 extends over 14 amino acids. V shed 5 bases and J shed 5 bases, with 15 bases lying between them. CDR3 amino acids: CASSPSTAQYGYTF. The CDR3 DNA sequence: TGTGCCAGCAGCCCGTCGACAGCTCAATATGGCTACACCTTC.

The chain carries TRBV27 and TRBJ1-2; TRBD1 aligns across 9 bases. This CDR3 is 13 amino acids long. CDR1 is MNHEY and CDR2 is SMNVEV in the germline V gene (reference sequence). V shed 4 bases and J 5 bases; nucleotides not matched to a gene: 2. DNA of the CDR3: TGTGCCAGCAGTTACGGACAGGGGTATGGCTACACCTTC. This sequence encodes CASSYGQGYGYTF.

Here the CDR3 reads CASHSSADTQYF. The CDR3 DNA sequence: TGTGCCAGCCATAGCAGCGCAGATACGCAGTATTTT. The chain carries TRBV28 and TRBJ2-3; D is unresolved. The CDR3 extends over 12 amino acids. Germline V lookup: CDR1 MDHEN, CDR2 SYDVKM. The V and J ends lost 8 bases and 4 bases respectively, with 10 bases between them.

This chain uses TRBV2 with TRBJ1-6; 10 bases match TRBD1. J was trimmed by 8 bases and V by 0 bases; bases with no gene match: 4. This CDR3 is built from 16 residues. Germline V gene lookup returns CDR1 SNHLY and CDR2 FYNNEI. CDR3 in DNA: TGTGCCAGCAGTGAAGCGGGACAGGGGCACCATTCACCCCTCCACTTT. Its translation: CASSEAGQGHHSPLHF.

V and J are TRBV27 and TRBJ2-3; possible D gene TRBD1, 6 bases. Germline V gives CDR1 MNHEY, CDR2 SMNVEV (reference sequence). This CDR3 is 19 amino acids long. Trimming took off 2 bases at V and 2 bases at J, with 23 bases between the two ends. In DNA, the CDR3 is TGTGCCAGCAGTTTAATAAAGGGACATGAGGGCCTAATCACAGATACGCAGTATTTT. As protein: CASSLIKGHEGLITDTQYF.

This clone has a single count. The rearrangement links TRBV5-8 to TRBJ2-1, with D perhaps TRBD1 (6 bases). CDR1 is SGHTS and CDR2 is YDEGEE in the germline V gene. Trimming left V 5 bases short and J 2 bases short, with 17 bases between. CDR3 length: 16 residues. The CDR3 nucleotides are TGTGCCAGCAGAAAGACAGGTCTCCACCCCTACAATGAGCAGTTCTTC. Its protein product is CASRKTGLHPYNEQFF. The whole variable domain, filled in from reference TRBV5-8 and TRBJ2-1, reads EAGVTQSPTHLIKTRGQQATLRCSPISGHTSVYWYQQALGLGLQFLLWYDEGEERNRGNFPPRFSGRQFPNYSSELNVNALELEDSALYLCASRKTGLHPYNEQFFGPGTRLTVL.